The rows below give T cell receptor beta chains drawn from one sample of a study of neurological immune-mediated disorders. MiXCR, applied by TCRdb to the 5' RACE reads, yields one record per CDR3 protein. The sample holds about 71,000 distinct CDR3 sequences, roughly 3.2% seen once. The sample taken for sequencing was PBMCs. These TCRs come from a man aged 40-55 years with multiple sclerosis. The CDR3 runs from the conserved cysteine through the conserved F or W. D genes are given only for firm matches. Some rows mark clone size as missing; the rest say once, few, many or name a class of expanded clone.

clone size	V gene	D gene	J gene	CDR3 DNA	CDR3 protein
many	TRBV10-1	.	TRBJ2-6	TGCGCCAGCAGTGACGCTACGGTCCTGACTTTC	CASSDATVLTF
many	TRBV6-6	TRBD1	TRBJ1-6	TGTGCCAGCCGGGACAGGGAATCACCCCTCCACTTT	CASRDRESPLHF
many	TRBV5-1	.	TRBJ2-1	TGCGCCAGCAGCTTGGTCGGGGGCCAGGGAAATGAGCAGTTCTTC	CASSLVGGQGNEQFF
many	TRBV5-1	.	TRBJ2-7	TGCGCCAGCTCCTTAGGGGCATCGGGCTCCTACGAGCAGTACTTC	CASSLGASGSYEQYF
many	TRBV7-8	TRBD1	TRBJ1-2	TGTGCCAGCAGCTTAGCGAGGCGACAGGGGTATGGCTACACCTTC	CASSLARRQGYGYTF
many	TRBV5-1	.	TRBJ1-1	TGCGCCAGCAGCCCCCGGACGGGGGCCACTGAAGCTTTCTTT	CASSPRTGATEAFF
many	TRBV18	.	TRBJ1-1	TGTGCCAGCTCACCTCTGACTGTGAACACTGAAGCTTTCTTT	CASSPLTVNTEAFF
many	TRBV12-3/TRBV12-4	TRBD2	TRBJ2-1	TGTGCCAGCAGATCGGGACTAGCGGGAGGGAATGAGCAGTTCTTC	CASRSGLAGGNEQFF
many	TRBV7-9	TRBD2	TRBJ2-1	TGTGCCAGCAGCTCACGACTAGCGGGGGGGCAACTTTCCTACAATGAGCAGTTCTTC	CASSSRLAGGQLSYNEQFF
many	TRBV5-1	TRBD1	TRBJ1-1	TGCGCCAGCAGCCGGCTACGGACAGGGGGCAGAACTGAAGCTTTCTTT	CASSRLRTGGRTEAFF
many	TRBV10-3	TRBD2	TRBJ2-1	TGTGCCATCAGGACTAGCGGGAGGTTAAATGAGCAGTTCTTC	CAIRTSGRLNEQFF
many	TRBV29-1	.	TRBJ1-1	TGCAGCGTATACACAGGGACAAACACTGAAGCTTTCTTT	CSVYTGTNTEAFF
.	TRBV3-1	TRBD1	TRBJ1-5	TGTGCCAGCAGCCAAAAGGGGGCACAGGGGAGAGGGCAGCCCCAGCATTTT	CASSQKGAQGRGQPQHF
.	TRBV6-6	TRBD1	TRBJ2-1	TGTGCCAGCAGTAACAGGGGGTCCCCTGGGGATGAGCAGTTCTTC	CASSNRGSPGDEQFF
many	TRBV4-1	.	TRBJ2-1	TGCGCCAGCAGCCAAGGGGTCCCGGGGCCCCGGGACAATGAGCAGTTCTTC	CASSQGVPGPRDNEQFF
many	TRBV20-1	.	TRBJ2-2	TGCAGTGCTAGAGGGGGGTCAGGTTCTACCGGGGAGCTGTTTTTT	CSARGGSGSTGELFF
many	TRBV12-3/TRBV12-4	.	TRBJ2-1	TGTGCCAGCAGTTGGGGGACTCCCCAGGATGAGCAGTTCTTC	CASSWGTPQDEQFF